This T cell receptor (beta chain) was observed in a study of cytomegalovirus exposure and HLA in healthy donors. The PCR employed 60 Vbeta primers together with 13 Jbeta primers. The table came from immunoSEQ multiplex PCR; TCRdb's copy has only in-frame clones and leaves some out. The sample has tens of thousands of clones, 55% to 75% seen once. Germline V lookup: CDR1 MNHNS, CDR2 SASEGT. After removal of 7 bases from V and 7 bases from J, the junction contained 7 bases not matched to a gene. This CDR3 region has 15 residues. This chain connects TRBV6-1 to TRBJ2-1, with TRBD2 matching over 13 bases. The specimen sequenced was PBMCs. The receptor was derived from a man aged 45-65 years in good health and CMV-seronegative. In DNA, the CDR3 is TGTGCCAGCACTTCGACTAGCGGGAGGATGAATGAGCAGTTCTTC. Its translation: CASTSTSGRMNEQFF.